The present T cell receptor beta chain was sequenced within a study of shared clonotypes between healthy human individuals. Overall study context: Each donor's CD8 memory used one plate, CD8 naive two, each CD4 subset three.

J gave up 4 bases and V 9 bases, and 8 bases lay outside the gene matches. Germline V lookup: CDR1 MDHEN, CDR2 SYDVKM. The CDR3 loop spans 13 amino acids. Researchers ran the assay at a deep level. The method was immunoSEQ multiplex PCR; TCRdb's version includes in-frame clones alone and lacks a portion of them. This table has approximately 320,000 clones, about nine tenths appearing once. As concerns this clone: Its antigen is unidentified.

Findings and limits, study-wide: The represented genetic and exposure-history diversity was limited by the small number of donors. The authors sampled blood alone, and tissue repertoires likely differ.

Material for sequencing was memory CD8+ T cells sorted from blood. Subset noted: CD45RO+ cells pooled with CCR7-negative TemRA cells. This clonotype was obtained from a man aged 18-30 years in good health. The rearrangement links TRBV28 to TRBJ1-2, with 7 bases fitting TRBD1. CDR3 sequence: CASIDRETYGYTF. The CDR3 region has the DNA TGTGCCAGTATAGACAGGGAGACCTATGGCTACACCTTC.